The present T cell receptor beta chain was sequenced within a study of blood T cell repertoires in COVID-19. How the authors handled the data: The assay estimated nucleated cells by amplifying reference gene primers. Using immunoSEQ multiplex PCR, the repertoire was profiled, and TCRdb retains in-frame clones only, with some absent. V, J and clone size reflect that table, while D and trimming were determined from the DNA. The repertoire holds approximately 130,000 clones, with about 90% as singletons. Source material: peripheral blood. The source of this sequence is a man aged 50-59 years with active COVID-19.

The CDR3 sequence: CASSPAAENTEAFF. The CDR3, as DNA: TGTGCCAGCTCACCAGCGGCGGAGAACACTGAAGCTTTCTTT. V is TRBV18 and J is TRBJ1-1; no clear D. Germline V gives CDR1 KGHSH, CDR2 LQKENI. The germline V and J ends were trimmed by 2 bases and 1 base, with 8 bases remaining between them. The CDR3 is 14 amino acids.